This T cell receptor beta chain stems from a study of CD8 T cells in ankylosing spondylitis. Trimming took 4 bases from V and 1 from J; bases not matched to a gene: 4. CDR1 is SGHRS and CDR2 is YFSETQ in the germline V gene. The CDR3 consists of 15 residues. This clonotype occurred many times. Its antigen remains unknown. Each CDR3 protein gets one entry after TCRdb re-called the 5' RACE reads with MiXCR. The sample carries about 540,000 distinct CDR3 sequences, approximately 11% recorded once. Study findings and constraints: There was a TCR beta motif, made of several highly homologous variants, that appeared characteristic of ankylosing spondylitis blood.

The chain couples TRBV5-1 to TRBJ2-1; TRBD2 agrees at 8 bases. Material: blood, either unsorted or a sorted T cell fraction (not recorded which). The source of this sequence is a male donor with ankylosing spondylitis. CDR3 bases: TGCGCCAGCAGCCGAGCGGGAGAATCCTACAATGAGCAGTTCTTC. It encodes CASSRAGESYNEQFF.